The next 22 T cell receptor beta chains were all read from a single sample in a study of HIV-infected children after antiretroviral therapy interruption. Treatment specified: PENTA 11 planned treatment interruption arm or continuous ART arm. The TCR library was built from RNA with a 3' RACE protocol and unique molecular identifiers. Each CDR3 protein gets one entry after TCRdb re-called the 3' RACE reads with MiXCR. The sample holds around 50,000 distinct CDR3 sequences, around 4.1% seen once. The specimen was CD45RA+ CD4+ T cells from PBMCs, pooled from several time points, collected from a donor given antiretroviral therapy, either interrupted or continuous. The subset: naive CD4+ CD45RA+ CD45RO- T cells. These receptors all stem from a pool of human donors with HIV.

This clonotype has at least ten counts. The chain joins TRBV5-1 to TRBJ2-2, with 9 bases matching TRBD2. This CDR3 has 15 amino acids. After removal of 4 bases from V and 7 bases from J, the junction contained 8 bases not matched to a gene. Germline V lookup: CDR1 SGHRS, CDR2 YFSETQ. The CDR3 protein is CASSVPAGGSGELFF. CDR3 DNA: TGCGCCAGCAGCGTCCCAGCGGGGGGAAGCGGGGAGCTGTTTTTT.

The sample holds many counts of this clonotype. J is TRBJ1-1 and V is TRBV4-1, with 8 nucleotides matching TRBD1. CDR1 and CDR2 (germline): MGHRA, YSYEKL. This CDR3 is 14 amino acids long. The V gene end was trimmed by 7 bases and the J gene end by 1 base; junction bases not matched to a gene: 5. The CDR3 bases are TGCGCCAGCACCCGTGACAGGGGGAACACTGAAGCTTTCTTT. This encodes CASTRDRGNTEAFF.

This clonotype was counted between two and nine times. J is TRBJ2-7 and V is TRBV20-1; 7 bases match TRBD1. CDR1 is DFQATT, CDR2 SNEGSKA, per germline (reference sequence). CDR3 length: 13 amino acids. J was trimmed by 3 bases and V by 5 bases; bases with no gene match: 7. The CDR3 loop is CSAALGQIYEQYF. In DNA form, the CDR3 reads TGCAGTGCTGCCCTGGGACAGATCTACGAGCAGTACTTC.

This clonotype was recorded many times. The rearrangement joins TRBV29-1 to TRBJ2-1; D uncertain. The V gene's germline CDR1 is SQVTM and CDR2 ANQGSEA. V was shortened by 7 bases and J by 6 bases, with 10 bases between the two germline ends. The CDR3 contains 11 residues. CDR3 sequence: CSALVANEQFF. CDR3 in DNA: TGCAGCGCGCTAGTCGCCAATGAGCAGTTCTTC.

This clonotype was found many times. The V and J genes are TRBV13 and TRBJ2-7; 8 bases agree with TRBD1. Per the germline V gene, CDR1 is PRHDT and CDR2 is FYEKMQ (reference sequence). The CDR3 totals 14 residues. V lost 3 bases, J lost 2 bases, and 3 bases stayed unmatched. CDR3 sequence (DNA): TGTGCCAGCAGCTTGGACAGGGACCCCTACGAGCAGTACTTC. Amino acid sequence: CASSLDRDPYEQYF.

This clonotype showed up many times. The chain carries TRBV5-1 and TRBJ2-7; TRBD1 aligns across 9 bases. The CDR3 extends over 16 amino acids. J lost 5 bases, V lost 0 bases, and 9 bases had no gene match. From germline, CDR1 is SGHRS and CDR2 YFSETQ. CDR3 amino acids: CASSLDPDRGNNEQYF. DNA for the CDR3: TGCGCCAGCAGCTTGGACCCGGACAGGGGTAACAACGAGCAGTACTTC.

This clonotype was found many times. This chain connects TRBV7-2 to TRBJ1-5; 7 nucleotides align to TRBD1. CDR1 is SGHTA and CDR2 is FQGNSA in the germline V gene. The J segment lost 7 bases and the V segment lost 6 bases, leaving 3 bases of the junction unmatched. The CDR3 runs 12 residues. Written as DNA, the CDR3 is TGTGCCAGCAGGGAACAGGGGCAGCCCCAGCATTTT. Translating gives CASREQGQPQHF. Together with reference TRBV7-2 and TRBJ1-5, the CDR3 gives the full variable domain: GAGVSQSPSNKVTEKGKDVELRCDPISGHTALYWYRQSLGQGLEFLIYFQGNSAPDKSGLPSDRFSAERTGGSVSTLTIQRTQQEDSAVYLCASREQGQPQHFGDGTRLSIL.

V usage is TRBV13 and J usage is TRBJ2-7, with D possibly being TRBD2 (6 bases). With 8 bases removed from V and 10 bases from J, the gap between germline ends came to 21 bases. Germline CDR1 reads PRHDT; CDR2 reads FYEKMQ (reference sequence). The CDR3 loop spans 13 amino acids. Here the CDR3 DNA reads TGTGCCAGCTTTCTCCGGGACTCTTATGAACAGTACTTC. Translated, it gives CASFLRDSYEQYF.

This clonotype was observed at least ten times. CDR3 amino acids: CAISHTGTGIEQYF. CDR3 nucleotide sequence: TGTGCCATCAGTCATACCGGGACAGGCATCGAGCAGTACTTC. V gene TRBV10-3 combines with J gene TRBJ2-7; TRBD1 aligns across 8 bases. The CDR3 is made up of 14 amino acids. Germline trimming cut 5 bases from V and 6 bases from J; bases unmatched to any gene: 9. CDR1 ENHRY and CDR2 SYGVKD come from the germline V gene.

This clonotype appeared many times. The rearrangement uses TRBV28 and TRBJ1-1; TRBD1 might be the D (5 bases). The V and J ends lost 6 bases and 0 bases respectively, with 11 bases between them. There are 14 residues in the CDR3. Per germline, CDR1 MDHEN and CDR2 SYDVKM. The CDR3 sequence: CASRMGGMNTEAFF. CDR3 sequence (DNA): TGTGCCAGCAGGATGGGGGGGATGAACACTGAAGCTTTCTTT.

This clonotype was detected many times. The V gene is TRBV24-1, the J gene TRBJ1-4; D remains unclear. Per germline, CDR1 KGHDR and CDR2 SFDVKD. The CDR3 length is 13 residues. Deletions cut 9 bases from V and 8 bases from J, with 15 bases between. CDR3 region: CATSTHRAEKLFF. For the CDR3, the DNA is TGTGCCACCTCCACCCACCGAGCGGAAAAACTGTTTTTT.

In this sample, this clonotype turned up many times. V gene TRBV18 combines with J gene TRBJ2-1; 8 positions match TRBD1. This CDR3 is 18 amino acids long. V was clipped by 1 base and J by 7 bases; unmatched bases: 15. Germline loops: CDR1 KGHSH, CDR2 LQKENI. CDR3 bases: TGTGCCAGCTCACCACTGATTTCATTCGGGACAGGAGGAAATGAGCAGTTCTTC. Protein sequence: CASSPLISFGTGGNEQFF.

This clonotype was seen more than once but under ten times. The rearrangement uses TRBV20-1 and TRBJ1-4, with D hard to call. The V gene's germline CDR1 is DFQATT and CDR2 SNEGSKA (reference sequence). Trimming took 6 bases from V and 8 from J, leaving 10 bases between them. There are 11 residues in the CDR3. The CDR3 DNA follows: TGCAGTGCACATTACAGCGAAAAACTGTTTTTT. This encodes CSAHYSEKLFF.

This clonotype was counted ten times or more. This chain links TRBV6-6 with TRBJ2-7; a possible D gene is TRBD2 (5 bases). The germline V gene encodes CDR1 MNHNY and CDR2 SVGAGI (reference sequence). CDR3 length: 13 amino acids. Trimming pared 4 bases from V and 3 bases from J, leaving 10 bases between. CDR3 coding DNA: TGTGCCAGCAGTTTCTCCGGGGACTACGAGCAGTACTTC. This codes for CASSFSGDYEQYF.

This clonotype has at least ten counts. The rearrangement joins TRBV6-2 or TRBV6-3 to TRBJ2-1; possibly TRBD2 for D (5 bases). Trimming took 8 bases from V and 0 from J, leaving 14 bases between them. The CDR3 has 15 residues. Germline V gene lookup returns CDR1 MNHEY and CDR2 SVGEGT. The CDR3 nucleotides read TGTGCCAGCTCTTTACTTGGGAGCTCCTACAATGAGCAGTTCTTC. It codes for CASSLLGSSYNEQFF.

This clonotype was seen many times. The chain links TRBV12-3 or TRBV12-4 to TRBJ1-1, with D possibly matching TRBD1 (5 bases). V was trimmed by 1 base and J by 5 bases, leaving 11 bases between them. The CDR3 has 14 amino acids. CDR3 coding DNA: TGTGCCAGCAGTTTAGAGAGGGGACGGACTGAAGCTTTCTTT. Its protein product is CASSLERGRTEAFF.

This clonotype was counted at least ten times. J is TRBJ1-2 and V is TRBV4-1; D is uncertain. With 0 bases removed from V and 4 bases from J, the gap between germline ends came to 12 bases. Germline assignment: CDR1 MGHRA and CDR2 YSYEKL. This CDR3 has 15 amino acids. The CDR3 protein is CASSQDPAGLYGYTF. DNA for the CDR3: TGCGCCAGCAGCCAAGATCCGGCAGGCCTCTATGGCTACACCTTC.

This clonotype turned up a few times. The J gene is TRBJ1-2, the V gene TRBV29-1, with 7 nucleotides matching TRBD1. The germline V gene has CDR1 SQVTM and CDR2 ANQGSEA. J gave up 6 bases and V 4 bases, and 5 bases lay outside the gene matches. This CDR3 region has 12 residues. CDR3 sequence: CSVGPGTDGYTF. In DNA form, the CDR3 reads TGCAGCGTTGGACCCGGGACAGATGGCTACACCTTC.

This clonotype has at least ten counts. The chain couples TRBV12-3 or TRBV12-4 to TRBJ2-7; 8 bases fit TRBD1. The CDR3 contains 14 residues. After removal of 3 bases from V and 5 bases from J, the junction contained 6 bases not matched to a gene. The CDR3 loop reads CASSFAGGRDEQYF. The CDR3 region has the DNA TGTGCCAGCAGTTTTGCAGGGGGCCGGGACGAGCAGTACTTC.

This clonotype was observed a few times. J is TRBJ2-1 and V is TRBV11-3, with a tentative D call TRBD1 (5 bases). The CDR3 consists of 15 residues. V lost 7 bases, J lost 12 bases, and 25 bases lay in between. From germline, CDR1 is SGHNT and CDR2 YENEEA. The CDR3 DNA follows: TGTGCCAGCACCCCTTCCGAGGCAGGGATGGGTGTGCAGTTCTTC. Protein: CASTPSEAGMGVQFF.

A few counts support this clonotype. This chain links TRBV20-1 with TRBJ1-1, with D unresolved. The CDR3 is 12 amino acids. V was trimmed by 3 bases and J by 8 bases, leaving 13 bases between them. Germline-derived CDR1 and CDR2 are DFQATT and SNEGSKA (reference sequence). CDR3 DNA: TGCAGTGCTAGGGTCCCCCCGGCCGAAGCTTTCTTT. Its protein is CSARVPPAEAFF.

This clonotype came up many times. The genes are TRBV7-9 and TRBJ2-7; D unresolved. The CDR3 is made up of 14 amino acids. The V end lost 7 bases, the J end lost 1 base, and 14 bases lay between the germline ends. Germline CDR1 SEHNR, CDR2 FQNEAQ (reference sequence). CDR3 sequence: CASMNRHISYEQYF. DNA of the CDR3: TGTGCCAGCATGAACCGGCACATTTCCTACGAGCAGTACTTC.